This T cell receptor (beta chain) was sequenced in a study of cytomegalovirus exposure and HLA in healthy donors. Study-wide results and caveats: The authors confirmed in vitro that three CMV-associated chains were specific for CMV antigens. Most likely, a cluster of highly shared sequence variants arose as a sequencing artifact.

Of note for this clone: Its antigen remains unknown.

Use of 60 Vbeta and 13 Jbeta primers characterized the PCR. Generated by immunoSEQ multiplex PCR, the TCRdb table keeps only in-frame clones and is missing some. This table has 150,000 or so clones, roughly four fifths appearing once. J was trimmed by 7 bases and V by 0 bases; bases with no gene match: 2. CDR3 length equals 14 residues. Germline loops: CDR1 MNHNY, CDR2 SVGAGI (reference sequence). Sequencing input: PBMCs. The chain is built from TRBV6-6 and TRBJ1-4; 7 bases align to TRBD1. This sequence originates from a woman in her thirties or forties in good health and CMV-seronegative. Here the CDR3 DNA reads TGTGCCAGCAGTTACTCGACAGGGAGTGAAAAACTGTTTTTT. It translates to CASSYSTGSEKLFF.